One and the same sample provided the 4 T cell receptor beta chains below, sequenced in a study of technical replicates of blood from several donors. The method was immunoSEQ multiplex PCR; TCRdb's version includes in-frame clones alone and lacks a portion of them. The sample consists of roughly 51,000 clones, 93% of them appearing once. Sequencing was done on a sample of PBMCs. Source of these receptors: a human donor in good health. Some clones in this sample may be carry-over from other donors' samples.

This sequence joins TRBV4-3 and TRBJ1-1; 10 bases fit TRBD1. This CDR3 has 15 amino acids. The V gene end was trimmed by 1 base and the J gene end by 1 base; junction bases not matched to a gene: 0. Per germline, CDR1 LGHNA and CDR2 YSLEER. The CDR3 is CASSQGTGGNTEAFF. In DNA, the CDR3 is TGCGCCAGCAGCCAAGGGACAGGGGGGAACACTGAAGCTTTCTTT.

The chain uses TRBV18 and TRBJ2-2, with D possibly being TRBD1 (6 bases). The CDR3 has 16 amino acids. CDR1 is KGHSH, CDR2 LQKENI, per germline. V was shortened by 0 bases and J by 1 base, with 9 bases between the two germline ends. The chain's CDR3 is CASSPPGHLNTGELFF. The CDR3, as DNA: TGTGCCAGCTCACCACCGGGACACCTGAACACCGGGGAGCTGTTTTTT. Together with reference TRBV18 and TRBJ2-2, the CDR3 gives the full variable domain: NAGVMQNPRHLVRRRGQEARLRCSPMKGHSHVYWYRQLPEEGLKFMVYLQKENIIDESGMPKERFSAEFPKEGPSILRIQQVVRGDSAAYFCASSPPGHLNTGELFFGEGSRLTVL.

The chain links TRBV19 to TRBJ2-2, with unresolved D. The ends were cut back, 4 bases at V and 0 bases at J, with 12 bases in the middle. This CDR3 contains 16 residues. Germline V CDR1 and CDR2: LNHDA, SQIVND (reference sequence). Here the CDR3 DNA reads TGTGCCAGTAGTACGACTGCAGTAGCGAACACCGGGGAGCTGTTTTTT. It is translated as CASSTTAVANTGELFF.

The chain joins TRBV7-2 to TRBJ2-5; D is unresolved. The ends were cut back, 5 bases at V and 5 bases at J, with 9 bases in the middle. CDR1 and CDR2 from the germline V gene are SGHTA and FQGNSA. The CDR3 has 12 amino acids. The CDR3 loop is CASSLARETQYF. CDR3 nucleotide sequence: TGTGCCAGCAGCCTCGCCCGGGAGACCCAGTACTTC.